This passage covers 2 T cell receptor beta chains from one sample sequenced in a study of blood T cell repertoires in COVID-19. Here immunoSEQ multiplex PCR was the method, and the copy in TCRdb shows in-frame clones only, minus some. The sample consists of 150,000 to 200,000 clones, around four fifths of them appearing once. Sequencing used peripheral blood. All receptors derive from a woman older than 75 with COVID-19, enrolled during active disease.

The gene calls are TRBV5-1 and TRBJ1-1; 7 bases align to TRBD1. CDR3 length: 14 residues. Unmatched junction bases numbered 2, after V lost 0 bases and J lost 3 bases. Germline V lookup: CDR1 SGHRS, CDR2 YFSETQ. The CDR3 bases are TGCGCCAGCAGCTTGGCCGGGACAGACACTGAAGCTTTCTTT. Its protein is CASSLAGTDTEAFF.

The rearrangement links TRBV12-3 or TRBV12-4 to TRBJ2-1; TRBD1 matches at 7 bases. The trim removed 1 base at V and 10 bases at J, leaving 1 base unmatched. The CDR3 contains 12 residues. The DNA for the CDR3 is TGTGCCAGCAGTTTAGGAGGGGGCGAGCAGTTCTTC. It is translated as CASSLGGGEQFF.